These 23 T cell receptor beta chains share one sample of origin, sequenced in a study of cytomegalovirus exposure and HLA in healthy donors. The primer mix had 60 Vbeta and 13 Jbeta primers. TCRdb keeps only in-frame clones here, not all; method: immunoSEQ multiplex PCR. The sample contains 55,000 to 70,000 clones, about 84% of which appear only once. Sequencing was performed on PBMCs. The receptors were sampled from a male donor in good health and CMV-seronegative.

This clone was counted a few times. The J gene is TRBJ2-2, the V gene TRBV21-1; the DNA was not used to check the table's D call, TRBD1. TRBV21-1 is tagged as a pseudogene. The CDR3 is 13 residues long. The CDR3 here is CARGDSGTGELFF. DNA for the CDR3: TGTGCCAGGGGGGACAGTGGCACCGGGGAGCTGTTTTTT.

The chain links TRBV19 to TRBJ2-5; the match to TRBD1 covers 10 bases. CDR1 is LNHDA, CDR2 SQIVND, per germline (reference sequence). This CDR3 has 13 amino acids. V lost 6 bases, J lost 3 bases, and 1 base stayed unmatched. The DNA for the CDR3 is TGTGCCAGTAGAGGGACAGGGGAAGAGACCCAGTACTTC. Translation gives CASRGTGEETQYF.

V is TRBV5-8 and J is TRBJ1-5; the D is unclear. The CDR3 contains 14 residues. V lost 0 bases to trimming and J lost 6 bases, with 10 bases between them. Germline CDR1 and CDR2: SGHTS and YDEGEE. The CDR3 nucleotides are TGTGCCAGCAGCTTGGAGGGCGGGAGTCAGCCCCAGCATTTT. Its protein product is CASSLEGGSQPQHF.

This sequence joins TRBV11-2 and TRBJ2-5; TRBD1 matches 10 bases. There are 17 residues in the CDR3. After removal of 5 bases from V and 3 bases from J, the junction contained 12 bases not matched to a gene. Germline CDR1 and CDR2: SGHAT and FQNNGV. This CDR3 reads CASSPIFAGTGEETQYF. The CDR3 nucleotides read TGTGCCAGCAGCCCCATCTTCGCCGGGACAGGGGAAGAGACCCAGTACTTC.

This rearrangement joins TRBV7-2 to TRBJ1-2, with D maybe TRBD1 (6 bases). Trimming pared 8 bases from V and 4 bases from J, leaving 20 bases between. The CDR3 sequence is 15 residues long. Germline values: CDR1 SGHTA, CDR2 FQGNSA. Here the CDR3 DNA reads TGTGCCAGCCATATCGACGGACAGATATCCTATGGCTACACCTTC. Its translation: CASHIDGQISYGYTF.

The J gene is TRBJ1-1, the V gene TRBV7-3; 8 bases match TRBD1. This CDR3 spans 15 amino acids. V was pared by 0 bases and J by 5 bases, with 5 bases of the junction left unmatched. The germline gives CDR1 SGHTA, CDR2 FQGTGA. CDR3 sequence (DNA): TGTGCCAGCAGCTTAACAACGACAGGGGTTACTGAAGCTTTCTTT. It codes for CASSLTTTGVTEAFF.

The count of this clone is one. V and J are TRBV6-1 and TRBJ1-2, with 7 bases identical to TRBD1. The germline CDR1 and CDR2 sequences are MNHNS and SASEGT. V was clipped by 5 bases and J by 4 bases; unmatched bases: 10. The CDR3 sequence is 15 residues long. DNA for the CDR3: TGTGCCAGCAGTCCTCAAGGGGGCTATGGCTATGGCTACACCTTC. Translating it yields CASSPQGGYGYGYTF.

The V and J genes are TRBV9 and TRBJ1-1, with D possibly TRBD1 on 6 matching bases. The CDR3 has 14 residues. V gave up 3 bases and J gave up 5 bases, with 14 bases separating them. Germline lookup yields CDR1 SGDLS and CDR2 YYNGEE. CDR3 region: CASSATGTSTEAFF. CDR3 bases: TGTGCCAGCAGCGCGACCGGGACATCGACTGAAGCTTTCTTT.

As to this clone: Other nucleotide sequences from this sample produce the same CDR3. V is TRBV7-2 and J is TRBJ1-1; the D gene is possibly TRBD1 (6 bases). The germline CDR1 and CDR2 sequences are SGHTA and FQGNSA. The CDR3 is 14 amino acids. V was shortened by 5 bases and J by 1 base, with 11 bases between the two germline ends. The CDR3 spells CASSLGHQNTEAFF. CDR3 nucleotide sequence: TGTGCCAGCAGCCTGGGACATCAGAACACTGAAGCTTTCTTT. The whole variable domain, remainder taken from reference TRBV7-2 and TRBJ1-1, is GAGVSQSPSNKVTEKGKDVELRCDPISGHTALYWYRQSLGQGLEFLIYFQGNSAPDKSGLPSDRFSAERTGGSVSTLTIQRTQQEDSAVYLCASSLGHQNTEAFFGQGTRLTVV.

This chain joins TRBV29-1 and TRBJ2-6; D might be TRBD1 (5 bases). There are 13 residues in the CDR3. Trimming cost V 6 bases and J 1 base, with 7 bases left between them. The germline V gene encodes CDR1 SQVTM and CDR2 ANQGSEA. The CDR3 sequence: CSVQGSGANVLTF. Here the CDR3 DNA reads TGCAGCGTCCAGGGATCTGGGGCCAACGTCCTGACTTTC. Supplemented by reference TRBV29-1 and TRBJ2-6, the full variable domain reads SAVISQKPSRDICQRGTSLTIQCQVDSQVTMMFWYRQQPGQSLTLIATANQGSEATYESGFVIDKFPISRPNLTFSTLTVSNMSPEDSSIYLCSVQGSGANVLTFGAGSRLTVL.

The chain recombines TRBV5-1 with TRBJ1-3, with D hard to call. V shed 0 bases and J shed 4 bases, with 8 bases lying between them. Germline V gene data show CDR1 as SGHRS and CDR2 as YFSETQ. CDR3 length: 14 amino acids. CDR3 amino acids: CASSLVGIGNTIYF. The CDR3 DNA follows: TGCGCCAGCAGCTTGGTCGGGATAGGAAACACCATATATTTT.

CDR3 DNA: TGCGCCAGCAGCCAAGATACAGGGGACTATAATTCACCCCTCCACTTT. Its protein is CASSQDTGDYNSPLHF. The V gene is TRBV4-3, the J gene TRBJ1-6; 7 positions agree with TRBD1. There are 16 residues in the CDR3. The ends lost 0 bases at V and 3 bases at J; junction bases unmatched: 2. The germline gives CDR1 LGHNA, CDR2 YSLEER.

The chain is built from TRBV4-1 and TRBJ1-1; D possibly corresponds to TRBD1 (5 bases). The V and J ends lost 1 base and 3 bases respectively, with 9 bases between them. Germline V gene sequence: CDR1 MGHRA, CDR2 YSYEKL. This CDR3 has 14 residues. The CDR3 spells CASSQARRDTEAFF. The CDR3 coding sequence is TGCGCCAGCAGCCAAGCCCGCAGGGACACTGAAGCTTTCTTT.

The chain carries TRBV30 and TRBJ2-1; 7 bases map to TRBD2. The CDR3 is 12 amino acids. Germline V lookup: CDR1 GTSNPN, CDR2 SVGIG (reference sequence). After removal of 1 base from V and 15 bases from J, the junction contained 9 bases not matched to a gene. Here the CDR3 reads CAWSDFGTTWFF. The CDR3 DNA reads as TGTGCCTGGAGTGATTTCGGGACTACCTGGTTCTTC.

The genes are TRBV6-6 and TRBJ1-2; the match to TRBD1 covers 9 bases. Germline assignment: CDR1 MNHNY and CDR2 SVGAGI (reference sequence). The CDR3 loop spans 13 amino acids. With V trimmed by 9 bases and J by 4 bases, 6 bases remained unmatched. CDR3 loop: CASTGGVGYGYTF. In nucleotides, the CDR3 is TGTGCCAGTACAGGGGGCGTTGGCTATGGCTACACCTTC.

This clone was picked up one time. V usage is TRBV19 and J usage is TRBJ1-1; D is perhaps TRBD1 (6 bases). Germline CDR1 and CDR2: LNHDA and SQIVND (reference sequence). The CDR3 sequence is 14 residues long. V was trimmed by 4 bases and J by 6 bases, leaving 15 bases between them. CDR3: CASSNRGTQAEAFF. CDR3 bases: TGTGCCAGTAGTAACCGAGGGACACAGGCTGAAGCTTTCTTT. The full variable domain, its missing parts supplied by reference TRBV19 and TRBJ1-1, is DGGITQSPKYLFRKEGQNVTLSCEQNLNHDAMYWYRQDPGQGLRLIYYSQIVNDFQKGDIAEGYSVSREKKESFPLTVTSAQKNPTAFYLCASSNRGTQAEAFFGQGTRLTVV.

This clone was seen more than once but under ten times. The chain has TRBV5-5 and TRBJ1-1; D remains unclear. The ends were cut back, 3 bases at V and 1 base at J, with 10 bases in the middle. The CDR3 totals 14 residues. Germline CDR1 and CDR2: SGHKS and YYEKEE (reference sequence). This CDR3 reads CASSWQPGNTEAFF. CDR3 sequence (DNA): TGTGCCAGCAGCTGGCAACCAGGGAACACTGAAGCTTTCTTT.

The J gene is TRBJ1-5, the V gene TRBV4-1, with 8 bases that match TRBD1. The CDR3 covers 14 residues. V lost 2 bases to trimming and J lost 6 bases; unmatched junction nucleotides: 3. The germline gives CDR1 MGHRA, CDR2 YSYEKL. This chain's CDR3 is CASSQLTGAQPQHF. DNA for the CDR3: TGCGCCAGCAGCCAACTGACAGGGGCTCAGCCCCAGCATTTT.

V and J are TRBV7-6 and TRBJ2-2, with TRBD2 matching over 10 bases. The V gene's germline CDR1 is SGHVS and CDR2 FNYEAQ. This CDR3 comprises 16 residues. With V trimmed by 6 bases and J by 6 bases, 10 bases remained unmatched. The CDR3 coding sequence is TGTGCCAGCAGTCTGAGCGGGGGGGCCGCCCCCGGGGAGCTGTTTTTT. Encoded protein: CASSLSGGAAPGELFF. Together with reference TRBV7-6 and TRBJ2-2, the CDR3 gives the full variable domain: GAGVSQSPRYKVTKRGQDVALRCDPISGHVSLYWYRQALGQGPEFLTYFNYEAQQDKSGLPNDRFSAERPEGSISTLTIQRTEQRDSAMYRCASSLSGGAAPGELFFGEGSRLTVL.

The CDR3 spells CASSPNRDSEKLFF. The CDR3 nucleotides read TGTGCCAGCAGCCCAAACCGGGACAGCGAAAAACTGTTTTTT. V is TRBV7-3 and J is TRBJ1-4; TRBD1 matches at 7 bases. The J segment lost 8 bases and the V segment lost 5 bases, leaving 8 bases of the junction unmatched. Germline CDR1 is SGHTA and CDR2 is FQGTGA. CDR3 length: 14 residues.

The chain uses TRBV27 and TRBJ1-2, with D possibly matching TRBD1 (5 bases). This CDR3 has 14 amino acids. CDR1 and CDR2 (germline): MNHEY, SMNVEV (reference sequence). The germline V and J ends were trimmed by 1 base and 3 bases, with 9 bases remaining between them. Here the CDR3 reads CASSLLGRDYGYTF. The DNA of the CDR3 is TGTGCCAGCAGTTTATTGGGCAGGGACTATGGCTACACCTTC.

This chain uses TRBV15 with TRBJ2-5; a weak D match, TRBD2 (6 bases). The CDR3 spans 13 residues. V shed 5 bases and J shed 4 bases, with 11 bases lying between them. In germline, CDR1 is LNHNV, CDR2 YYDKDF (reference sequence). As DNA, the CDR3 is TGTGCCACCAGCGGGGGACTTCCAGAGACCCAGTACTTC. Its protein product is CATSGGLPETQYF. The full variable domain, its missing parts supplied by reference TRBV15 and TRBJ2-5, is DAMVIQNPRYQVTQFGKPVTLSCSQTLNHNVMYWYQQKSSQAPKLLFHYYDKDFNNEADTPDNFQSRRPNTSFCFLDIRSPGLGDTAMYLCATSGGLPETQYFGPGTRLLVL.

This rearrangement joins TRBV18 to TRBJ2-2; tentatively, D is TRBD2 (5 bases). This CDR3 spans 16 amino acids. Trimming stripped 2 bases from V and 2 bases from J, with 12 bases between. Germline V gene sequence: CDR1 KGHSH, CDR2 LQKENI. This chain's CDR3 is CASSPAGLTNTGELFF. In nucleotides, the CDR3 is TGTGCCAGCTCACCAGCGGGCCTAACTAACACCGGGGAGCTGTTTTTT.